This T cell receptor beta chain was identified in a study of blood T cell repertoires in COVID-19. The protocol was immunoSEQ multiplex PCR, while the TCRdb copy is restricted to in-frame clones and leaves out a portion. The top ten clones hold approximately 14% of a sample with around 220,000 clones, almost 90% of them seen once. The CDR3 length is 13 residues. Germline assignment: CDR1 GTSNPN and CDR2 SVGIG (reference sequence). V was cut by 1 base and J by 5 bases, with 11 bases left in between. The chain couples TRBV30 to TRBJ1-1; D unresolved. Sequenced: PBMCs or T cells enriched from blood (not recorded which). This clonotype was obtained from a woman aged 45-59 years with acute COVID-19. The DNA of the CDR3 is TGTGCCTGGAGTGAAAACTGGAGGACTGAAGCTTTCTTT. Its translation is CAWSENWRTEAFF.